This T cell receptor beta chain comes out of a study of molecular identifiers for immune sequencing clone quantification. The sample holds many counts of this clonotype. The CDR3 has 13 amino acids. Germline lookup yields CDR1 MNHEY and CDR2 SMNVEV (reference sequence). V lost 5 bases, J lost 0 bases, and 6 bases lay in between. Bulk TCR libraries used previously described methods and listed TCR primers. One entry per CDR3 protein results from TCRdb running MiXCR on the PCR reads. The profile shows just under 650,000 distinct CDR3 sequences, just under 20% of them singletons. This chain links TRBV27 with TRBJ2-3, with D unclear. The sequence came from a human donor in good health. Some libraries in this study had Jurkat cell RNA spiked in. Sequencing was carried out using naive CD8+ T cells from blood, with Jurkat cell RNA spiked in. The subset was: FACS-sorted CD8+CD4-CCR7+CD45RA+ naive T cells. In nucleotides, the CDR3 is TGTGCCAGCAGTACGATTAGCACAGATACGCAGTATTTT. Amino acid sequence: CASSTISTDTQYF.